Sequencing of this TCR beta chain was carried out in a study of control samples from healthy donors and cancer patients. The method was immunoSEQ multiplex PCR; TCRdb's version includes in-frame clones alone and lacks a portion of them. The data show about 73,000 clones, with about nine tenths seen just once and approximately 18% held by the top ten. From germline, CDR1 is SGHTA and CDR2 FQGTGA. The CDR3 spans 17 residues. V was pared by 5 bases and J by 4 bases, with 18 bases between. The TCR comes from a man in his sixties with lung cancer. Input material: PBMCs. The chain uses TRBV7-3 and TRBJ2-6, with a weak D call TRBD1 (6 bases). This CDR3 reads CASSPPGLGAGANVLTF. CDR3 nucleotide sequence: TGTGCCAGCAGCCCTCCAGGCCTGGGGGCCGGGGCCAACGTCCTGACTTTC.